The 22 T cell receptor beta chains in this list originate from one sample, sequenced in a study of blood T cell repertoires in COVID-19. Assay used: immunoSEQ multiplex PCR; TCRdb lists only in-frame clones, some missing. The sample includes over 55,000 clones, 85% to 90% of them seen just once. Sequenced material: peripheral blood. The receptors were gathered from a man aged 45-65 years with active COVID-19.

This clone was seen just once. Germline is not matched at one junction end, which may reflect a read error. The V call is TRBV9, the J call TRBJ2-1; tentative D call: TRBD1 (7 bases). Germline CDR1 reads SGDLS; CDR2 reads YYNGEE. CDR3 length: 13 amino acids. CDR3 nucleotide sequence: TGTACCAGCAGCGTCGCAGGGGGGTTAGAACAGTTCTTC. Translating it yields CTSSVAGGLEQFF.

This rearrangement joins TRBV15 to TRBJ1-5, with a possible D match to TRBD1 (6 bases). Germline assignment: CDR1 LNHNV and CDR2 YYDKDF (reference sequence). The CDR3 has 15 residues. Trimming removed 0 bases at V and 4 bases at J, with 10 bases between. As DNA, the CDR3 is TGTGCCACCAGCAGAGATCGGGGGGCTAATCAGCCCCAGCATTTT. This sequence encodes CATSRDRGANQPQHF.

This clone has a single count. The chain employs TRBV5-5 and TRBJ2-7, with D possibly TRBD2 on 6 matching bases. Germline CDR1 and CDR2: SGHKS and YYEKEE (reference sequence). V lost 1 base, J lost 7 bases, and 15 bases lay in between. The length of the CDR3 is 14 residues. CDR3 in DNA: TGTGCCAGCAGCTTGAGTCGTGGGAGCGGGGAGCAGTACTTC. The encoded protein is CASSLSRGSGEQYF.

V and J are TRBV19 and TRBJ2-2; 9 bases map to TRBD2. The junction had 12 bases not matched to a gene; V was cut back by 5 bases and J by 5 bases. Germline V lookup: CDR1 LNHDA, CDR2 SQIVND (reference sequence). The CDR3 contains 17 residues. The CDR3 sequence is CASSSTEAGGNTGELFF. DNA for the CDR3: TGTGCCAGTAGTTCGACGGAGGCGGGAGGGAATACCGGGGAGCTGTTTTTT.

V is TRBV20-1 and J is TRBJ1-2; D not resolved. Germline CDR1 reads DFQATT; CDR2 reads SNEGSKA (reference sequence). The CDR3 spans 8 residues. V gave up 6 bases and J gave up 8 bases, with 4 bases separating them. This CDR3 is CSAPGYTF. CDR3 DNA: TGCAGTGCCCCAGGCTACACCTTC.

This clone was observed a few times. The chain couples TRBV7-9 to TRBJ2-5; D remains ambiguous. The CDR3 has 14 residues. Germline CDR1 is SEHNR and CDR2 is FQNEAQ (reference sequence). Trimming removed 1 base from V and 5 bases from J, with 11 bases in between. CDR3 residues: CASSLVGFLETQYF. The CDR3, as DNA: TGTGCCAGCAGCTTAGTCGGGTTCCTGGAGACCCAGTACTTC.

This clone appeared once. The chain couples TRBV29-1 to TRBJ2-7; D perhaps matches TRBD1 (5 bases). Germline CDR1 is SQVTM and CDR2 is ANQGSEA. Trimming removed 4 bases from V and 5 bases from J, with 15 bases in between. CDR3 length equals 13 residues. The CDR3 loop is CSVVGSRVNEQYF. CDR3 sequence (DNA): TGCAGCGTTGTTGGGTCCAGGGTCAACGAGCAGTACTTC.

The DNA for the CDR3 is TGTGCCAGCAGTGTAGGGACTAGCTACGAGCAGTACTTC. Translating it yields CASSVGTSYEQYF. V is TRBV12-3 or TRBV12-4 and J is TRBJ2-7; the match to TRBD2 covers 8 bases. This CDR3 has 13 amino acids. Losses at the gene ends were 5 bases for V and 3 bases for J; bases not matched to a gene: 3.

The chain employs TRBV7-9 and TRBJ1-4, with D perhaps TRBD1 (6 bases). There are 12 residues in the CDR3. V dropped 3 bases and J dropped 11 bases, with 10 bases sitting between them. Germline V gene data show CDR1 as SEHNR and CDR2 as FQNEAQ (reference sequence). The DNA of the CDR3 is TGTGCCAGCAGCTTTGAGGGGGGGAAACTGTTTTTT. The encoded protein is CASSFEGGKLFF.

The chain carries TRBV11-2 and TRBJ1-1; D gene unclear. Germline assignment: CDR1 SGHAT and CDR2 FQNNGV. The CDR3 covers 15 residues. The V and J ends lost 0 bases and 3 bases respectively, with 11 bases between them. CDR3 region: CASSLEFQRDTEAFF. CDR3 in DNA: TGTGCCAGCAGCTTAGAATTTCAGAGGGACACTGAAGCTTTCTTT.

The J gene is TRBJ2-2, the V gene TRBV6-5; 8 bases are shared with TRBD1. V was pared by 8 bases and J by 4 bases, with 3 bases of the junction left unmatched. Germline V gene sequence: CDR1 MNHEY, CDR2 SVGAGI. This CDR3 has 13 residues. For the CDR3, the DNA is TGTGCCAGCGGGCAGGGGGCCACCGGGGAGCTGTTTTTT. Translation: CASGQGATGELFF.

This clone was recorded once. V usage is TRBV11-2 and J usage is TRBJ2-3; 11 bases fit TRBD2. Germline V lookup: CDR1 SGHAT, CDR2 FQNNGV. After removal of 3 bases from V and 3 bases from J, the junction contained 5 bases not matched to a gene. The CDR3 is made up of 16 amino acids. The CDR3 reads CASSFLTSGKTDTQYF. The CDR3 DNA follows: TGTGCCAGCAGCTTCTTGACTAGCGGGAAAACAGATACGCAGTATTTT.

The chain recombines TRBV27 with TRBJ1-2; 7 bases map to TRBD1. The V gene's germline CDR1 is MNHEY and CDR2 SMNVEV (reference sequence). The CDR3 runs to 17 residues. V lost 2 bases and J lost 1; bases outside the gene matches: 10. CDR3 amino acids: CASSLGGRRGRNYGYTF. CDR3 DNA sequence: TGTGCCAGCAGTTTAGGGGGACGGAGGGGGCGTAACTATGGCTACACCTTC.

The CDR3 DNA sequence: TGTGCCAGTAGTATGGGGGGACAGGTCACAGATACGCAGTATTTT. As protein: CASSMGGQVTDTQYF. The V gene is TRBV19, the J gene TRBJ2-3; 8 bases fit TRBD1. Germline CDR1 LNHDA, CDR2 SQIVND (reference sequence). Trimming at V came to 3 bases and at J to 2 bases, leaving 4 bases not matched to a gene. The CDR3 is 15 residues long.

The chain is built from TRBV19 and TRBJ2-2; 7 bases align to TRBD2. There are 14 residues in the CDR3. Trimming cost V 6 bases and J 6 bases; bases outside gene matches: 7. Germline V CDR1 and CDR2: LNHDA, SQIVND (reference sequence). The CDR3 DNA is TGTGCCAGTAGCCAGCTGGGGAGGGCCGGGGAGCTGTTTTTT. Residues: CASSQLGRAGELFF.

This clone showed up just a few times. This chain joins TRBV3-1 (or the pseudogene TRBV3-2) and TRBJ2-7; 7 bases match TRBD2. V trimming: 4 bases; J trimming: 5 bases; junction bases outside the gene matches: 2. The CDR3 contains 12 residues. Germline V gene lookup returns CDR1 LGHDT and CDR2 YNNKEL (reference sequence). In nucleotides, the CDR3 is TGTGCCAGCAGCCCCGGGACTAACGAGCAGTACTTC. It yields the protein CASSPGTNEQYF.

The rearrangement joins TRBV10-3 to TRBJ1-4; 8 bases line up with TRBD1. The V gene's germline CDR1 is ENHRY and CDR2 SYGVKD. Trimming at V came to 8 bases and at J to 5 bases, leaving 7 bases not matched to a gene. CDR3 length: 14 amino acids. The CDR3 spells CAIGPGGGNEKLFF. The DNA of the CDR3 is TGTGCCATCGGACCAGGGGGCGGGAATGAAAAACTGTTTTTT.

This clone showed up just once. The chain links TRBV5-1 to TRBJ2-2; D possibly corresponds to TRBD1 (6 bases). CDR3 length equals 16 residues. V gave up 0 bases and J gave up 4 bases, with 13 bases separating them. The germline V gene encodes CDR1 SGHRS and CDR2 YFSETQ. CDR3 coding DNA: TGCGCCAGCAGCTTGGACCCCGACAGGACCACCGGGGAGCTGTTTTTT. This encodes CASSLDPDRTTGELFF.

The CDR3 reads CASREGLAESSYEQYF. The CDR3 DNA follows: TGTGCCAGCAGGGAGGGACTAGCGGAGAGCTCCTACGAGCAGTACTTC. The rearrangement joins TRBV5-4 to TRBJ2-7; 11 bases map to TRBD2. Germline trimming cut 5 bases from V and 0 bases from J; bases unmatched to any gene: 7. Germline values: CDR1 SGHNT, CDR2 YYREEE (reference sequence). There are 16 residues in the CDR3. The whole variable domain, filled in from reference TRBV5-4 and TRBJ2-7, reads ETGVTQSPTHLIKTRGQQVTLRCSSQSGHNTVSWYQQALGQGPQFIFQYYREEENGRGNFPPRFSGLQFPNYSSELNVNALELDDSALYLCASREGLAESSYEQYFGPGTRLTVT.

This clone came up once. V gene TRBV7-2 combines with J gene TRBJ2-3; the D gene is possibly TRBD2 (6 bases). The CDR3 extends over 13 amino acids. V dropped 5 bases and J dropped 2 bases, with 8 bases sitting between them. From germline, CDR1 is SGHTA and CDR2 FQGNSA. The CDR3 DNA is TGTGCCAGCAGCCTGGACTACACAGATACGCAGTATTTT. This sequence encodes CASSLDYTDTQYF. The full variable domain, completed using reference TRBV7-2 and TRBJ2-3, is GAGVSQSPSNKVTEKGKDVELRCDPISGHTALYWYRQSLGQGLEFLIYFQGNSAPDKSGLPSDRFSAERTGGSVSTLTIQRTQQEDSAVYLCASSLDYTDTQYFGPGTRLTVL.

This clone was counted a single time. CDR3 DNA: TGTGCCAGCAGTTTTCGGACTAGCGGGTACGAGACCCAGTACTTC. This codes for CASSFRTSGYETQYF. This sequence joins TRBV2 and TRBJ2-5; 11 bases map to TRBD2. CDR1 is SNHLY, CDR2 FYNNEI, per germline. There are 15 residues in the CDR3. The V and J ends lost 5 bases and 5 bases, in that order; junction bases with no gene match: 7.

The V call is TRBV28, the J call TRBJ2-3; 7 nucleotides match TRBD1. CDR1 is MDHEN, CDR2 SYDVKM, per germline. J was trimmed by 3 bases and V by 10 bases; bases with no gene match: 4. The CDR3 is made up of 12 amino acids. As DNA, the CDR3 is TGTGCCATCCGGGACAGAACAGATACGCAGTATTTT. This translates into CAIRDRTDTQYF.